This entry lists 8 T cell receptor beta chains sequenced from one sample in a study of early T cells in non-severe SARS-CoV-2 infection. One entry per CDR3 protein results from TCRdb running MiXCR on the 5' RACE reads. The sample has some 62,000 distinct CDR3 sequences, less than 10% seen once; the top ten hold 1.2%. The sequencing sample was made of whole blood. The receptors stem from an adult who was a healthcare worker with PCR-confirmed SARS-CoV-2 infection or an uninfected control (not recorded which).

This clonotype showed up many times. The gene calls are TRBV25-1 and TRBJ2-3; 10 bases are shared with TRBD2. Germline values: CDR1 MGHDK, CDR2 SYGVNS. The CDR3 sequence is 17 residues long. The V segment lost 2 bases and the J segment 1 base; nucleotides outside the gene matches: 6. CDR3 in amino acids: CASSEDPTSGGTDTQYF. In DNA form, the CDR3 reads TGTGCCAGCAGTGAAGATCCTACTAGCGGGGGCACAGATACGCAGTATTTT.

The chain combines TRBV4-2 with TRBJ1-5, with a possible D match to TRBD1 (5 bases). Trimming pared 1 base from V and 1 base from J, leaving 17 bases between. The CDR3 runs 18 residues. In germline, CDR1 is LGHNA, CDR2 YNFKEQ. The CDR3 nucleotides are TGTGCCAGCAGCCAAGGAGTGGCGGCAGGGAGGAGCAATCAGCCCCAGCATTTT. Translated, it gives CASSQGVAAGRSNQPQHF.

This clonotype was detected a few times. The genes are TRBV6-6 and TRBJ1-5; 9 bases line up with TRBD1. Germline CDR1 MNHNY, CDR2 SVGAGI (reference sequence). The CDR3 has 14 amino acids. With V trimmed by 2 bases and J by 7 bases, 3 bases remained unmatched. The CDR3 loop reads CASSYRTGDQPQHF. CDR3 sequence (DNA): TGTGCCAGCAGTTACCGGACAGGGGACCAGCCCCAGCATTTT.

The chain links TRBV3-1 to TRBJ1-1; D is unresolved. CDR1 and CDR2 from the germline V gene are LGHDT and YNNKEL (reference sequence). Trimming removed 0 bases at V and 1 base at J, with 9 bases between. This CDR3 is built from 15 residues. The CDR3 loop reads CASSQDGRANTEAFF. CDR3 DNA sequence: TGTGCCAGCAGCCAAGATGGACGGGCGAACACTGAAGCTTTCTTT.

This clonotype appeared a single time. The chain carries TRBV2 and TRBJ1-1; 8 bases match TRBD1. The length of the CDR3 is 13 residues. CDR1 and CDR2 from the germline V gene are SNHLY and FYNNEI. V dropped 8 bases and J dropped 2; count of bases not matched to a gene: 4. CDR3 nucleotides: TGTGCCAGCTGGGACAGGAGTAACACTGAAGCTTTCTTT. This sequence encodes CASWDRSNTEAFF.

The genes are TRBV5-8 and TRBJ1-2, with a weak D call TRBD1 (5 bases). Deletions cut 0 bases from V and 1 base from J, with 19 bases between. The V gene's germline CDR1 is SGHTS and CDR2 YDEGEE. This CDR3 contains 18 residues. CDR3 sequence reads: CASSLGFAWNRSNYGYTF. CDR3 bases: TGTGCCAGCAGCTTGGGTTTTGCTTGGAACAGGAGTAACTATGGCTACACCTTC.

The chain is built from TRBV11-2 and TRBJ2-7, with 12 bases identical to TRBD2. Germline V gene data show CDR1 as SGHAT and CDR2 as FQNNGV. V lost 4 bases, J lost 4 bases, and 14 bases stayed unmatched. There are 18 residues in the CDR3. The CDR3 coding sequence is TGTGCCAGCAGCTCCACAACCCGACTAGCGGGGGCTAGGTACGAGCAGTACGTC. Translated: CASSSTTRLAGARYEQYV.

This clonotype was counted between two and nine times. CDR3 residues: CASSPSGGAGYGYTF. DNA for the CDR3: TGCGCCAGCAGCCCCTCAGGGGGCGCAGGCTATGGCTACACCTTC. The chain uses TRBV4-1 and TRBJ1-2; 8 bases agree with TRBD1. The length of the CDR3 is 15 residues. V shed 4 bases, J shed 4 bases, and the junction held 8 bases outside the gene matches. From germline, CDR1 is MGHRA and CDR2 YSYEKL.